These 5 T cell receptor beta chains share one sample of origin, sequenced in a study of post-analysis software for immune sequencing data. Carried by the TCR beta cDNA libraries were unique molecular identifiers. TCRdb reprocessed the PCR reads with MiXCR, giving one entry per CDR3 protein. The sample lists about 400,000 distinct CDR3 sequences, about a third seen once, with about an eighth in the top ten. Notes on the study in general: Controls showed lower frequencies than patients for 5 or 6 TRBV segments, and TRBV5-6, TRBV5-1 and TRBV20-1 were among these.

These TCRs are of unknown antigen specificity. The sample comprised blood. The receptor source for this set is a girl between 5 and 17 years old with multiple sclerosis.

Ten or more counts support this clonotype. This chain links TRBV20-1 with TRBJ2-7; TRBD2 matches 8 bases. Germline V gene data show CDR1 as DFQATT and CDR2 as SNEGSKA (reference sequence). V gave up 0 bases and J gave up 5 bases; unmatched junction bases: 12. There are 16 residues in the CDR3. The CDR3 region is CSARDRRGLVYDEQYF. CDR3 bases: TGCAGTGCTAGAGATCGGCGGGGACTAGTGTACGACGAGCAGTACTTC.

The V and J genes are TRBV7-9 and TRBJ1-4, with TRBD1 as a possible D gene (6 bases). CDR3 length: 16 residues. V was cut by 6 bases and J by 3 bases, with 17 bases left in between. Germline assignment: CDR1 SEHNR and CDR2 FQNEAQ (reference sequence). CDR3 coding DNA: TGTGCCAGCAGTCAGGGGAGCCTTGGCCCTAATGAAAAACTGTTTTTT. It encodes CASSQGSLGPNEKLFF.

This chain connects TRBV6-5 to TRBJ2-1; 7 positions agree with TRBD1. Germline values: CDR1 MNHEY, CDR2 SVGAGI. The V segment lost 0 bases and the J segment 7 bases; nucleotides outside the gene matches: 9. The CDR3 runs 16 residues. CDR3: CASSYSVTGVVNEQFF. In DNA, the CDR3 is TGTGCCAGCAGTTACTCGGTAACAGGGGTTGTTAATGAGCAGTTCTTC.

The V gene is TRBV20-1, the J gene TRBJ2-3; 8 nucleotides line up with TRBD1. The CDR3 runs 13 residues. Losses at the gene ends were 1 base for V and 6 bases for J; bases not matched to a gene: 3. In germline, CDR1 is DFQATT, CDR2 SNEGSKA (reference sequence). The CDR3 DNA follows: TGCAGTGCTAGAGCAGGGGGCGGCGATACGCAGTATTTT. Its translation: CSARAGGGDTQYF.

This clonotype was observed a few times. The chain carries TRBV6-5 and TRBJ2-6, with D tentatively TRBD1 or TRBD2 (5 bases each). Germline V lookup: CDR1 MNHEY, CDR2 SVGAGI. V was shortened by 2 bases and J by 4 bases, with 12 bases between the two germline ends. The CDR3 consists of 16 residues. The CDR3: CASSYAPGTGANVLTF. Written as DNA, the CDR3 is TGTGCCAGCAGTTACGCCCCAGGGACCGGGGCCAACGTCCTGACTTTC.